This T cell receptor beta chain stems from a study of monozygotic twins with inflammatory bowel disease. TCRdb reanalyzed the 5' RACE reads and collapses them to one entry per CDR3 protein, without DNA. This repertoire includes 300,000 to 400,000 distinct CDR3 sequences. The TCR comes from a human donor with ulcerative colitis or Crohn's disease, or a healthy co-twin of an affected twin (not recorded which). The sequenced sample consisted of blood.

CDR3 region: CASSRLEGGISPLHF. The rearrangement joins TRBV7-2 to TRBJ1-6. This CDR3 spans 15 amino acids. Germline V gene data show CDR1 as SGHTA and CDR2 as FQGNSA.